This T cell receptor beta chain was recovered during a study of T cells after yellow fever vaccination. Across the whole study: With SMART-Seq v4 Ultra Low Input, the fractions containing low cell numbers were prepared.

Between the trimmed V and J ends, which lost 5 bases and 7 bases, there was a span of 15 bases. The CDR3 spans 15 residues. Germline values: CDR1 SGHVS, CDR2 FNYEAQ. TCR cDNA was made by 5'RACE template switching, adding a universal primer site and UMIs. TCRdb fed the 5' RACE reads into MiXCR, producing one record per CDR3 protein. The sample includes 250,000 to 400,000 distinct CDR3 sequences, over 3.5% seen only once; the top ten take roughly 24%. There are a few counts of this clonotype. What it recognizes is unknown. Findings of the study overall: The secondary response was weaker, and its peak arrived faster, on day 5 versus 15.

The sample was PBMCs, taken 5 days after the yellow fever booster vaccination. This clonotype was sampled from a man younger than 35 who received the YFV17D yellow fever vaccine. The gene calls are TRBV7-6 and TRBJ1-6; the D gene is possibly TRBD1 (6 bases). CDR3 nucleotide sequence: TGTGCCAGCAGCGAAGCCACAGGGTACAATTCACCCCTCCACTTT. Translated, it gives CASSEATGYNSPLHF. Full variable domain (rest looked up from reference TRBV7-6 and TRBJ1-6): GAGVSQSPRYKVTKRGQDVALRCDPISGHVSLYWYRQALGQGPEFLTYFNYEAQQDKSGLPNDRFSAERPEGSISTLTIQRTEQRDSAMYRCASSEATGYNSPLHFGNGTRLTVT.